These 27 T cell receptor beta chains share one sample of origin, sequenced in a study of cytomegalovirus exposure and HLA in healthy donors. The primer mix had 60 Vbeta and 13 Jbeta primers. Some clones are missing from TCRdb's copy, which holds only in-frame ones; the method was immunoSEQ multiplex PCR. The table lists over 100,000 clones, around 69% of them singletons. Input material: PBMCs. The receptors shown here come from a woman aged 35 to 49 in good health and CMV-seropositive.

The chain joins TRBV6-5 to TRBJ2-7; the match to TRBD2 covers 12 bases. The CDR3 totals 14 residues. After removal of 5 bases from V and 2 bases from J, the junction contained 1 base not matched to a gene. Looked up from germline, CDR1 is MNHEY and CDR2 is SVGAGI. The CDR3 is CASSRTSGAYEQYF. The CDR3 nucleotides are TGTGCCAGCAGTAGGACTAGCGGGGCCTACGAGCAGTACTTC.

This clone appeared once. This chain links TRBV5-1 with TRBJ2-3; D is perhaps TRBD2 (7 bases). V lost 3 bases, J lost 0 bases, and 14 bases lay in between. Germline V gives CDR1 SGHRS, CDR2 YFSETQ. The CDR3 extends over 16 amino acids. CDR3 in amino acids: CASSWGRGPSTDTQYF. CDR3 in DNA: TGCGCCAGCAGCTGGGGGCGGGGGCCAAGCACAGATACGCAGTATTTT. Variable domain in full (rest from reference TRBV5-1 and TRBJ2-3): KAGVTQTPRYLIKTRGQQVTLSCSPISGHRSVSWYQQTPGQGLQFLFEYFSETQRNKGNFPGRFSGRQFSNSRSEMNVSTLELGDSALYLCASSWGRGPSTDTQYFGPGTRLTVL.

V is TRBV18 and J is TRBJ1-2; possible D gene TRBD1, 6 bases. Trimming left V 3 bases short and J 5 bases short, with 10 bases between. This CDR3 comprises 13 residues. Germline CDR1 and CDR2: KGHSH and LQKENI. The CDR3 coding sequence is TGTGCCAGCTCACCGGGACAAGTGTATGGCTACACCTTC. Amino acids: CASSPGQVYGYTF. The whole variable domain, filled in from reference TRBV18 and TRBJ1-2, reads NAGVMQNPRHLVRRRGQEARLRCSPMKGHSHVYWYRQLPEEGLKFMVYLQKENIIDESGMPKERFSAEFPKEGPSILRIQQVVRGDSAAYFCASSPGQVYGYTFGSGTRLTVV.

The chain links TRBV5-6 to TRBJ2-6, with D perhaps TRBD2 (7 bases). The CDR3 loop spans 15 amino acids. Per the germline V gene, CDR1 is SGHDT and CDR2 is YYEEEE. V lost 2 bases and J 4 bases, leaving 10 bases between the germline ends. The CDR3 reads CASSFGGAGANVLTF. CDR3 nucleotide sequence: TGTGCCAGCAGCTTTGGGGGGGCGGGGGCCAACGTCCTGACTTTC.

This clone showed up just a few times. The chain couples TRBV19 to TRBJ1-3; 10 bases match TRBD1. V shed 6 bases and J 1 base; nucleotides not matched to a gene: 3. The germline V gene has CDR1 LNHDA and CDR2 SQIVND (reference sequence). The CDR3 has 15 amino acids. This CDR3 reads CASRRQGASGNTIYF. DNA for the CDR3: TGTGCCAGTAGAAGACAGGGGGCTTCTGGAAACACCATATATTTT.

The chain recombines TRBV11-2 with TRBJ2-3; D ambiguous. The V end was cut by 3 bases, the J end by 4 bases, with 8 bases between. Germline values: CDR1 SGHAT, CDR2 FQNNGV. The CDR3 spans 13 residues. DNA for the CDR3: TGTGCCAGCAGCTTGGGCGACGCAGATACGCAGTATTTT. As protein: CASSLGDADTQYF. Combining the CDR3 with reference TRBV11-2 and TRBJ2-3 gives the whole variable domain EAGVAQSPRYKIIEKRQSVAFWCNPISGHATLYWYQQILGQGPKLLIQFQNNGVVDDSQLPKDRFSAERLKGVDSTLKIQPAKLEDSAVYLCASSLGDADTQYFGPGTRLTVL.

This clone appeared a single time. DNA for the CDR3: TGTGCCAGCAGTTCTGGACAGGGGCAATATAGCAATCAGCCCCAGCATTTT. Translating gives CASSSGQGQYSNQPQHF. The chain recombines TRBV27 with TRBJ1-5, with TRBD1 identical over 9 bases. CDR3 length: 17 residues. V dropped 4 bases and J dropped 0; count of bases not matched to a gene: 7. The germline V gene has CDR1 MNHEY and CDR2 SMNVEV (reference sequence).

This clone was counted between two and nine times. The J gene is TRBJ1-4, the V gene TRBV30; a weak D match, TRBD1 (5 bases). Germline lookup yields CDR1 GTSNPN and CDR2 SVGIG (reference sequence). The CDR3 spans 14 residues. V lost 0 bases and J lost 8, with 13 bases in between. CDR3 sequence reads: CAWSVRRGGEKLFF. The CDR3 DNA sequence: TGTGCCTGGAGTGTACGAAGGGGAGGGGAAAAACTGTTTTTT.

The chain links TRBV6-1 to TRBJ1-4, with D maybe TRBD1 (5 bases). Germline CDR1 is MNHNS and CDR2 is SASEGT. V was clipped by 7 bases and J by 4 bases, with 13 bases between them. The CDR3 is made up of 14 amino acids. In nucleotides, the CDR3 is TGTGCCAGCAACCGCGACAGTTATAATGAAAAACTGTTTTTT. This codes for CASNRDSYNEKLFF.

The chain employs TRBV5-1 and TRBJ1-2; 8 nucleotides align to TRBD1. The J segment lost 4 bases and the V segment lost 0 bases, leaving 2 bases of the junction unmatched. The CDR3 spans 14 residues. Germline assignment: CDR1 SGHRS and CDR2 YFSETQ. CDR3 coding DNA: TGCGCCAGCAGCTTGGGGGACAGGTCCTATGGCTACACCTTC. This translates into CASSLGDRSYGYTF.

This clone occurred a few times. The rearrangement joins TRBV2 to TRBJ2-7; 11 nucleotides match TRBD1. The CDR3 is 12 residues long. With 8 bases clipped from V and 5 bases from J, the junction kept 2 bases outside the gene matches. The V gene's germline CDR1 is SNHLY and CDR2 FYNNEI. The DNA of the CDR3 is TGTGCCAGCGGGGACAGGGGGAACGAGCAGTACTTC. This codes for CASGDRGNEQYF.

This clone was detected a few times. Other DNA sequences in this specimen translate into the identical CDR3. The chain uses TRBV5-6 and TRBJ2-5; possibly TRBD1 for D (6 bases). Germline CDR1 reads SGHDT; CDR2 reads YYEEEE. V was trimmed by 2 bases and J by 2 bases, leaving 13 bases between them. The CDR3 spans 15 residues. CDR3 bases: TGTGCCAGCAGCTTAACAGGGAGAGGGCAAGAGACCCAGTACTTC. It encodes CASSLTGRGQETQYF.

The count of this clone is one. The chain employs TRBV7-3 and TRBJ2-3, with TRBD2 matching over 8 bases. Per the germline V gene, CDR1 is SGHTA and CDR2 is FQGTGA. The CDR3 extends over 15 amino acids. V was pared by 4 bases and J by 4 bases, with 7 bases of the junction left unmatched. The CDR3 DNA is TGTGCCAGCAGCTCGAGAGGGCGGGAGGCAGATACGCAGTATTTT. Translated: CASSSRGREADTQYF.

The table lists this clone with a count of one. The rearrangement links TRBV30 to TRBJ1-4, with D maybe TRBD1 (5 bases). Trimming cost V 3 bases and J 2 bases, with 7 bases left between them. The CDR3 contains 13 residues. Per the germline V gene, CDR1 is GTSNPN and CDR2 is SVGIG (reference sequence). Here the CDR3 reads CAWRQGTNEKLFF. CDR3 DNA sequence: TGTGCCTGGAGGCAGGGTACTAATGAAAAACTGTTTTTT.

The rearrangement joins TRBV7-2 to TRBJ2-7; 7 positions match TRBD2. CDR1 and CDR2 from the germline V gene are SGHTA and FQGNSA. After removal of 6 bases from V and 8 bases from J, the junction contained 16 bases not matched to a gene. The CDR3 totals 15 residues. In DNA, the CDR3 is TGTGCCAGCAGTGACCGGACCGGGGGGAGATGGAAGCAGTACTTC. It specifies CASSDRTGGRWKQYF.

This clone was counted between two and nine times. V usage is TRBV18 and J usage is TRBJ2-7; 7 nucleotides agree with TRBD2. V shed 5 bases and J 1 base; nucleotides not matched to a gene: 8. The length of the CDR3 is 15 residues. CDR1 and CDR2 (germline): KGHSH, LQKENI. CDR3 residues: CASSGPSGLSYEQYF. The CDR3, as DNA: TGTGCCAGCTCAGGGCCTAGCGGACTATCCTACGAGCAGTACTTC.

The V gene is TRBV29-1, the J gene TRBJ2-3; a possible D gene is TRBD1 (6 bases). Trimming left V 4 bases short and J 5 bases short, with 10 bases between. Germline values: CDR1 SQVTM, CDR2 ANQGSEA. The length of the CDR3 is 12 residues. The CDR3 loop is CSVGRGGDTQYF. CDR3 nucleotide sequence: TGCAGCGTTGGCAGGGGCGGAGATACGCAGTATTTT.

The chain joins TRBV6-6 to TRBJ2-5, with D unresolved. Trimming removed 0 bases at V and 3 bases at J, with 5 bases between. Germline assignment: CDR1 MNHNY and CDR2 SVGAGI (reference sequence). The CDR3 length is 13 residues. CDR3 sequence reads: CASSYSAKETQYF. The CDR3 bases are TGTGCCAGCAGTTACTCTGCGAAAGAGACCCAGTACTTC.

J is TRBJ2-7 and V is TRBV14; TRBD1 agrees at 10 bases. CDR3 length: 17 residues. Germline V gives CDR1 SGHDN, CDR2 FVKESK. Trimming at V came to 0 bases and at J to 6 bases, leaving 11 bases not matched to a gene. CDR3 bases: TGTGCCAGCAGCCAAGAACTAAGCGGACAGGGGGATCCCGAGCAGTACTTC. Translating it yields CASSQELSGQGDPEQYF.

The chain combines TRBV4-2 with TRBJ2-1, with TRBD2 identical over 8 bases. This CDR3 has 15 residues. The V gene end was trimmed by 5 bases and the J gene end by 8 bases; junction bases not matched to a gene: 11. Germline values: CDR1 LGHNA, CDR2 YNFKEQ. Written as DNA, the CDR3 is TGTGCCAGCAGCTCGGGGGTAGCGGGATATGATGAGCAGTTCTTC. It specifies CASSSGVAGYDEQFF.

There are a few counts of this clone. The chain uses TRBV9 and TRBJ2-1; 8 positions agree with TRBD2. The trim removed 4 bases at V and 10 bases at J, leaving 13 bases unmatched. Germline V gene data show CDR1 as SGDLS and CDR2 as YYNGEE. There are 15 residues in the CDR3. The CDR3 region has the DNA TGTGCCAGCAGCTTGAGCGGGGGCCCGTCCCCAGAGCAGTTCTTC. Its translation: CASSLSGGPSPEQFF.

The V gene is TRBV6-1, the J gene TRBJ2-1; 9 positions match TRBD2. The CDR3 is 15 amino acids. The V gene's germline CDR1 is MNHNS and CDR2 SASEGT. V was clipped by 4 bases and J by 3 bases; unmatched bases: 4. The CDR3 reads CASSVSTSGYNEQFF. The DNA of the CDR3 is TGTGCCAGCAGTGTCTCGACTAGCGGCTACAATGAGCAGTTCTTC.

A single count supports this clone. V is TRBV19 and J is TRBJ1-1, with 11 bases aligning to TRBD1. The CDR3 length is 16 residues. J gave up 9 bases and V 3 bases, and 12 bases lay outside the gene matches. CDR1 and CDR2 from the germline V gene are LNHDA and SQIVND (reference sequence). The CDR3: CASSMARTGGGGKAFF. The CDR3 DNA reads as TGTGCCAGTAGTATGGCTAGGACAGGGGGCGGCGGCAAAGCTTTCTTT.

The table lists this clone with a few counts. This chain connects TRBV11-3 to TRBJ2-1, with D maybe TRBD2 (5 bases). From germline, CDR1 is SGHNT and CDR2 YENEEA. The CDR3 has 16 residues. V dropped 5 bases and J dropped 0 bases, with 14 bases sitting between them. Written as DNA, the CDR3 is TGTGCCAGCAGCAGCTTCAGCGGTAGCTCCTACAATGAGCAGTTCTTC. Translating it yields CASSSFSGSSYNEQFF.

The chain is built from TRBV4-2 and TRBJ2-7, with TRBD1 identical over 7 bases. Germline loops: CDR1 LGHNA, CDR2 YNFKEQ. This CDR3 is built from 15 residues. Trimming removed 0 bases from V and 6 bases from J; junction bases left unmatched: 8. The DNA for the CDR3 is TGTGCCAGCAGCCAAGAAAAAGGGACAGCCTCCGAGCAGTACTTC. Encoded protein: CASSQEKGTASEQYF.

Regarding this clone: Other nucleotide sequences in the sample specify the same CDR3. This CDR3 is CASSLLQGSSYEQYF. CDR3 nucleotides: TGCGCCAGCAGCTTGCTACAGGGGAGCTCCTACGAGCAGTACTTC. The genes are TRBV5-1 and TRBJ2-7; the match to TRBD1 covers 7 bases. V shed 1 base and J 0 bases; nucleotides not matched to a gene: 4. The CDR3 is 15 residues long. Germline V gene lookup returns CDR1 SGHRS and CDR2 YFSETQ.

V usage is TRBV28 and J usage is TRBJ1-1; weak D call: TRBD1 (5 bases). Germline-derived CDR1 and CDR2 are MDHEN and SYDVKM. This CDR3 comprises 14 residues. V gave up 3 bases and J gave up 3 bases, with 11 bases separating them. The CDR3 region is CASSLGGMDTEAFF. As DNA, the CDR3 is TGTGCCAGCAGTTTGGGGGGGATGGACACTGAAGCTTTCTTT. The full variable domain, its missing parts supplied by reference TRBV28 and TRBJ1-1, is DVKVTQSSRYLVKRTGEKVFLECVQDMDHENMFWYRQDPGLGLRLIYFSYDVKMKEKGDIPEGYSVSREKKERFSLILESASTNQTSMYLCASSLGGMDTEAFFGQGTRLTVV.